The clone carrying this TCR beta chain was counted between two and nine times. Its antigen is as yet unknown. The record originates from a study of T cells after yellow fever vaccination. As for the study in general: Preparing low-cell-number fractions relied on SMART-Seq v4 Ultra Low Input.

General observations from the study: Boosting was followed by the reappearance of most primary-vaccination clones (just under 98% CD4, 70% to 90% CD8).

MiXCR, run by TCRdb on the 5' RACE reads, gives a single entry per CDR3 protein. The sample yields about 400,000 distinct CDR3 sequences, more than 5.5% seen once. The CDR3 runs 15 residues. CDR1 and CDR2 from the germline V gene are MGHDK and SYGVNS. With 5 bases clipped from V and 4 bases from J, the junction kept 9 bases outside the gene matches. V gene TRBV25-1 combines with J gene TRBJ2-5; 8 positions match TRBD1. This material consisted of PBMCs, taken 5 days after the yellow fever booster vaccination. This clonotype was sampled from a man aged 25 to 40 who received the YFV17D yellow fever vaccine. The CDR3 reads CASSMDRARRETQYF. The CDR3 nucleotides are TGTGCCAGCAGTATGGACAGGGCGCGCAGAGAGACCCAGTACTTC.